What follows is one T cell receptor (beta chain) and its context. What it binds is not known. The data were taken from a study of siplizumab effects on memory and regulatory T cells. General study findings and limits: Roughly 80-96% of proliferating clones (CD4+ or CD8+) could not be assigned a naive or memory phenotype. Contribution to the alloresponse seemed major for naive T cells, which also seemed more diverse than memory cells.

CDR1 is GTSNPN, CDR2 SVGIG, per germline (reference sequence). The CDR3 is made up of 13 amino acids. The germline V and J ends were trimmed by 4 bases and 7 bases, with 14 bases remaining between them. Produced via immunoSEQ multiplex PCR; TCRdb's table is partial and in-frame only. The sample holds around 87,000 clones; around 90% are singletons and the top ten take about 16%. This chain joins TRBV30 and TRBJ1-5, with a weak D call TRBD1 (5 bases). The source material was CD4+ T cells sorted from blood. The receptor's source is a human donor in good health. The CDR3 is CAWNGAAQQPQHF. CDR3 coding DNA: TGTGCCTGGAATGGGGCCGCACAGCAGCCCCAGCATTTT.